Reported below is one T cell receptor beta chain. These data originate in a study of blood T cell repertoires in COVID-19. Whole-study context: The cDNA or gDNA used as material had been derived from T cells, B-cell-depleted T cells, or PBMCs.

Repertoires were generated with immunoSEQ multiplex PCR, while TCRdb's copy carries only in-frame clones and drops some. The sample yields 170,000 or so clones, 80% to 90% seen once. The V segment lost 3 bases and the J segment 2 bases; nucleotides outside the gene matches: 3. The CDR3 is 17 residues long. The germline gives CDR1 SGHRS, CDR2 YFSETQ. Input material: peripheral blood. This chain links TRBV5-1 with TRBJ2-1; 15 nucleotides agree with TRBD2. The clonotype was recovered from a man aged 18 to 30 who had recovered from COVID-19. The CDR3 DNA reads as TGCGCCAGCAGCTCGGGACTAGCGGGAGGACCCTACAATGAGCAGTTCTTC. Translation gives CASSSGLAGGPYNEQFF.